This T cell receptor beta chain was found in a study of cytomegalovirus exposure and HLA in healthy donors. Whole-study results and caveats: Presence/absence results assume similar sequencing depth per donor, which may not hold. Because they were indistinguishable, some V segments, including TRBV6-2 and TRBV6-3, were excluded.

Trimming cost V 6 bases and J 6 bases, with 17 bases left between them. The CDR3 totals 15 residues. CDR1 and CDR2 (germline): MNHEY, SVGAGI. As regards this clone: Its antigen remains unidentified.

The PCR contained 60 Vbeta and 13 Jbeta primers. TCRdb's table, derived via immunoSEQ multiplex PCR, lists solely in-frame clones and lacks some. Among around 110,000 clones listed, 60% to 75% were seen once. Sequences were obtained from PBMCs. This chain links TRBV6-5 with TRBJ2-2, with a tentative D call TRBD1 (6 bases). The receptor's source is a young man in good health and CMV-seronegative. The CDR3 bases are TGTGCCAGCAGATATACACAGGGTATGCCCGGGGAGCTGTTTTTT. Translated, it gives CASRYTQGMPGELFF.